One T cell receptor beta chain is described in this entry. Trimming stripped 6 bases from V and 8 bases from J, with 11 bases between. Germline loops: CDR1 SGHDT, CDR2 YYEEEE. The CDR3 is 11 amino acids. TCRdb's table, derived via immunoSEQ multiplex PCR, lists solely in-frame clones and lacks some. The sample gives roughly 29,000 clones, 87% of which show up once; about 3.7% is in the top ten. The data are from a study of control samples from healthy donors and cancer patients. Specimen: formalin-fixed, paraffin-embedded tissue. The chain is built from TRBV5-6 and TRBJ1-2, with D unresolved. The source of this sequence is a female donor with melanoma. The CDR3: CASTLLGGYTF. The CDR3 coding sequence is TGTGCCAGCACCCTTTTAGGCGGCTACACCTTC.